This T cell receptor beta chain was obtained from a study of radiotherapy plus CTLA-4 blockade in lung cancer. There are 13 residues in the CDR3. The germline V and J ends were trimmed by 4 bases and 8 bases, with 14 bases remaining between them. Germline CDR1 is MDHEN and CDR2 is SYDVKM. Sequencing used immunoSEQ multiplex PCR; TCRdb keeps in-frame clones, though not all of them. Seen here are 130,000 or so clones, 85% to 90% observed once, and the top ten hold approximately 6.6%. Lung cancer patients with chemo-refractory metastatic non-small-cell disease were given focal radiation plus CTLA-4 blockade with ipilimumab.

The receptor comes from a human donor with non-small cell lung cancer that progressed on radiotherapy plus ipilimumab. This sequence joins TRBV28 and TRBJ1-2, with a tentative D call TRBD1 (6 bases). The specimen comprised peripheral blood, sampled from a patient treated with radiotherapy plus ipilimumab. CDR3 nucleotides: TGTGCCAGCAGTTACAGGGTAGGGTCGGGCTACACCTTC. This encodes CASSYRVGSGYTF.